These 9 T cell receptor beta chains were sequenced from one sample in a study of molecular identifiers for immune sequencing clone quantification. TCRdb fed the PCR reads into MiXCR, producing one record per CDR3 protein. The table includes over 550,000 distinct CDR3 sequences, 25% detected once. The sample taken for sequencing was naive CD8+ T cells from blood, with Jurkat cell RNA spiked in. Indicated subset: FACS-sorted CD8+CD4-CCR7+CD45RA+ naive T cells. The receptors stem from a human donor in good health. Some libraries in this study had Jurkat cell RNA spiked in.

Points on this clonotype: A read error is possible here, since a much larger clone lies one base away. V gene TRBV27 combines with J gene TRBJ2-2; D is uncertain. The V and J ends lost 3 bases and 1 base respectively, with 18 bases between them. Germline CDR1 reads MNHEY; CDR2 reads SMNVEV (reference sequence). The CDR3 runs to 18 residues. The CDR3 spells CASSLYSVLTENTGELFF. In DNA, the CDR3 is TGTGCCAGCAGTTTGTACTCGGTCCTCACGGAGAACACCGGGGAGCTGTTTTTT.

In this sample, this clonotype turned up many times. V and J are TRBV4-1 and TRBJ2-2; D is unclear. The CDR3 runs 13 residues. Germline CDR1 MGHRA, CDR2 YSYEKL. V dropped 2 bases and J dropped 6 bases, with 7 bases sitting between them. CDR3 bases: TGCGCCAGCAGCCAAAGTTTACCCGGGGAGCTGTTTTTT. Amino acids: CASSQSLPGELFF.

This clonotype appeared a few times. CDR3 in DNA: TGTGCCAGCACCGAAGGGGCAGTTTATGAGCAGTACTTC. Encoded protein: CASTEGAVYEQYF. The chain is built from TRBV2 and TRBJ2-7, with D possibly matching TRBD1 (5 bases). With 7 bases removed from V and 7 bases from J, the gap between germline ends came to 17 bases. The length of the CDR3 is 13 residues. CDR1 and CDR2 (germline): SNHLY, FYNNEI. Together with reference TRBV2 and TRBJ2-7, the CDR3 gives the full variable domain: EPEVTQTPSHQVTQMGQEVILRCVPISNHLYFYWYRQILGQKVEFLVSFYNNEISEKSEIFDDQFSVERPDGSNFTLKIRSTKLEDSAMYFCASTEGAVYEQYFGPGTRLTVT.

This clonotype occurred many times. The chain uses TRBV6-2 or TRBV6-3 and TRBJ1-5; TRBD1 aligns across 7 bases. Germline CDR1 reads MNHEY; CDR2 reads SVGEGT. This CDR3 comprises 15 residues. V shed 6 bases and J 0 bases; nucleotides not matched to a gene: 5. In DNA, the CDR3 is TGTGCCAGCAGACCACAGGGGAGTAGCAATCAGCCCCAGCATTTT. Its protein is CASRPQGSSNQPQHF.

Worth noting for this clonotype: Relative to the germline gene, one junction end is altered; a read error may explain this. The CDR3 coding sequence is TGCAGTGCCGCCTCACCCGGGCCCGGGGACTACGCGCAGTACTTC. It specifies CSAASPGPGDYAQYF. The rearrangement uses TRBV20-1 and TRBJ2-7; 7 nucleotides match TRBD2. CDR1 and CDR2 (germline): DFQATT, SNEGSKA (reference sequence). CDR3 length: 15 amino acids.

This clonotype was recorded many times. The V gene is TRBV30, the J gene TRBJ2-3, with unresolved D. The CDR3 is made up of 12 amino acids. Germline-derived CDR1 and CDR2 are GTSNPN and SVGIG (reference sequence). Trimming shortened V by 5 bases and J by 2 bases, and 8 bases separated the two germline ends. The CDR3 nucleotides are TGTGCCTGGGGGATGGACACAGATACGCAGTATTTT. Residues: CAWGMDTDTQYF. Based on the CDR3 plus reference TRBV30 and TRBJ2-3, the full variable domain is SQTIHQWPATLVQPVGSPLSLECTVEGTSNPNLYWYRQAAGRGLQLLFYSVGIGQISSEVPQNLSASRPQDRQFILSSKKLLLSDSGFYLCAWGMDTDTQYFGPGTRLTVL.

About this clonotype itself: Germline and junction disagree at one end, which may indicate a read error. The chain employs TRBV7-9 and TRBJ2-5; the D gene is possibly TRBD2 (6 bases). Germline lookup yields CDR1 SEHNR and CDR2 FQNEAQ (reference sequence). The CDR3 has 15 amino acids. As DNA, the CDR3 is TGTGCCAGCAGCTTAGTCGGGAGCGCCCAAGAGACCCACTACTTC. The encoded protein is CASSLVGSAQETHYF. Based on the CDR3 plus reference TRBV7-9 and TRBJ2-5, the full variable domain is DTGVSQNPRHKITKRGQNVTFRCDPISEHNRLYWYRQTLGQGPEFLTYFQNEAQLEKSRLLSDRFSAERPKGSFSTLEIQRTEQGDSAMYLCASSLVGSAQETHYFGPGTRLLVL.

This clonotype has a count of ten or more. The chain combines TRBV7-2 with TRBJ2-3, with D possibly being TRBD2 (5 bases). Germline assignment: CDR1 SGHTA and CDR2 FQGNSA. This CDR3 is built from 16 residues. V gave up 2 bases and J gave up 5 bases, with 17 bases separating them. This CDR3 reads CASSLTALADEDTQYF. DNA of the CDR3: TGTGCCAGCAGCTTAACGGCGCTAGCTGATGAAGATACGCAGTATTTT.

In regard to this clonotype: This may come from a read error, since a much larger clone is one base off. This is likely a read error, given that the CDR3 carries no conserved phenylalanine or tryptophan at its end. The chain recombines TRBV12-3 or TRBV12-4 with TRBJ2-5, with D possibly TRBD2 on 5 matching bases. The CDR3 loop spans 15 amino acids. Trimming left V 6 bases short and J 2 bases short, with 16 bases between. The CDR3 coding sequence is TGTGCCAGCAGCGGTTGGAGGCCGGAACAAGAGACCCAGTACCTC. Translating gives CASSGWRPEQETQYL.